The clone carrying this T cell receptor beta chain has only a few counts. What it binds is unknown. Patients with uncontrolled infections, other autoimmune diseases, pregnancy or lactation were excluded. Diagnoses used clinical symptoms, serum thyroxine and TRAb, thyroid ultrasound and orbital computed tomography. Extraction of PBMCs used 8 to 10 ml of fresh peripheral blood. The CDR3 has 15 amino acids. Trimming took 3 bases from V and 7 from J; bases not matched to a gene: 7. The germline gives CDR1 SGHTA, CDR2 FQGNSA. The data were taken from a study of T cells in Graves' hyperthyroidism and ophthalmopathy. Study observations and caveats: Within blood appeared most thyroid clonotypes that had expanded above 0.001.

The source material, RNA transcripts, was used to amplify TCR beta CDR3 regions. HTBI primers were used for first-round RT-PCR of the TCR CDR3. One entry per CDR3 protein results from TCRdb running MiXCR on the multiplex PCR reads. In the table there are about 700,000 distinct CDR3 sequences, around 15% of which are singletons. The chain has TRBV7-2 and TRBJ2-1; TRBD2 matches at 9 bases. The clonotype was recovered from a woman aged 18-30 years with Graves' hyperthyroidism. Sample: blood. The chain's CDR3 is CASSFLAGVVNEQFF. CDR3 bases: TGTGCCAGCAGCTTCTTAGCGGGAGTGGTAAATGAGCAGTTCTTC.